The 8 T cell receptor beta chains below come from one sample, sequenced in a study of neurological immune-mediated disorders. Time point: longitudinal time-point 1 (baseline). TCRdb passed the 5' RACE reads through MiXCR, listing each CDR3 protein once. The sample includes about 60,000 distinct CDR3 sequences, about 11% of them seen just once. What was sequenced was PBMCs. All receptors come from a male donor with HTLV-1-associated myelopathy (HAM/TSP).

Turning to this clonotype: A much more abundant neighbour one base away suggests this may be a read error. This chain uses TRBV9 with TRBJ2-3, with 10 bases that match TRBD2. The germline V gene encodes CDR1 SGDLS and CDR2 YYNGEE. The CDR3 spans 18 residues. V dropped 3 bases and J dropped 4; count of bases not matched to a gene: 14. In DNA, the CDR3 is TGTGCCAGCAGCGCAGCTTCACAGTCTAGCGGGGGTGCAGATACGCAGTATTTT. Residues: CASSAASQSSGGADTQYF. The full variable domain, completed using reference TRBV9 and TRBJ2-3, is DSGVTQTPKHLITATGQRVTLRCSPRSGDLSVYWYQQSLDQGLQFLIQYYNGEERAKGNILERFSAQQFPDLHSELNLSSLELGDSALYFCASSAASQSSGGADTQYFGPGTRLTVL.

This clonotype was observed at least ten times. The V call is TRBV12-3 or TRBV12-4, the J call TRBJ1-5; TRBD1 is a possible D gene (5 bases). This CDR3 is 14 amino acids long. Trimming shortened V by 3 bases and J by 6 bases, and 12 bases separated the two germline ends. The CDR3, as DNA: TGTGCCAGCAGTTTGTGGGGGGTTGCTCAGCCCCAGCATTTT. This codes for CASSLWGVAQPQHF.

This clonotype was detected ten times or more. The chain couples TRBV29-1 to TRBJ2-5, with a tentative D call TRBD1 (6 bases). The CDR3 contains 14 residues. Germline values: CDR1 SQVTM, CDR2 ANQGSEA. The germline V and J ends were trimmed by 3 bases and 4 bases, with 15 bases remaining between them. The CDR3 bases are TGCAGCGTTGAGAAAGGACAGTTTGGAGAGACCCAGTACTTC. It is translated as CSVEKGQFGETQYF.

This clonotype has a count of ten or more. This chain joins TRBV5-1 and TRBJ2-2, with D possibly being TRBD1 or TRBD2 (5 bases each). In germline, CDR1 is SGHRS, CDR2 YFSETQ. The CDR3 consists of 16 residues. V lost 3 bases and J 2 bases, leaving 14 bases between the germline ends. CDR3 amino acids: CASSSLGGGNTGELFF. CDR3 DNA sequence: TGCGCCAGCAGCTCCCTGGGTGGGGGTAACACCGGGGAGCTGTTTTTT.

This clonotype was counted ten times or more. The chain employs TRBV7-3 and TRBJ2-7; D not certain. This CDR3 has 13 residues. CDR1 is SGHTA, CDR2 FQGTGA, per germline. The germline V and J ends were trimmed by 5 bases and 6 bases, with 14 bases remaining between them. CDR3 sequence reads: CASSPSPGGEQYF. The CDR3 DNA is TGTGCCAGCAGCCCCTCGCCAGGCGGCGAGCAGTACTTC. Together with reference TRBV7-3 and TRBJ2-7, the CDR3 gives the full variable domain: GAGVSQTPSNKVTEKGKYVELRCDPISGHTALYWYRQSLGQGPEFLIYFQGTGAADDSGLPNDRFFAVRPEGSVSTLKIQRTERGDSAVYLCASSPSPGGEQYFGPGTRLTVT.

This clonotype has at least ten counts. The chain recombines TRBV28 with TRBJ1-5; TRBD1 might be the D (5 bases). Trimming stripped 11 bases from V and 2 bases from J, with 13 bases between. The CDR3 sequence is 13 residues long. Germline CDR1 MDHEN, CDR2 SYDVKM. The CDR3 protein is CAAGFEGNQPQHF. The CDR3 coding sequence is TGTGCCGCAGGGTTCGAGGGCAATCAGCCCCAGCATTTT.

This clonotype was seen repeatedly, ten times or more. The chain joins TRBV29-1 to TRBJ1-2; D uncertain. The germline V and J ends were trimmed by 8 bases and 6 bases, with 16 bases remaining between them. The CDR3 runs 12 residues. CDR1 is SQVTM, CDR2 ANQGSEA, per germline. The CDR3 nucleotides are TGCAGCCATCAGGCAGTGCCACATGGCTACACCTTC. Its protein is CSHQAVPHGYTF.

This clonotype has ten or more counts. The rearrangement uses TRBV7-9 and TRBJ2-7; the match to TRBD2 covers 8 bases. V trimming: 5 bases; J trimming: 7 bases; junction bases outside the gene matches: 13. Germline lookup yields CDR1 SEHNR and CDR2 FQNEAQ (reference sequence). The CDR3 is 15 residues long. The CDR3 region has the DNA TGTGCCAGCAGCGCGGGACTAGAGTCCGGGCTGGAGCAGTACTTC. Translating it yields CASSAGLESGLEQYF.